One sample yielded the 10 T cell receptor beta chains listed below, sequenced in a study of blood T cell repertoires in COVID-19. The data were produced by immunoSEQ multiplex PCR, yet TCRdb's version contains in-frame clones alone and is incomplete. The data contain 100,000 or so clones, 81% of them singletons. Sequenced: peripheral blood. The receptors derive from an older woman with acute or convalescent COVID-19.

This chain links TRBV7-2 with TRBJ2-7; TRBD2 aligns across 9 bases. CDR1 SGHTA and CDR2 FQGNSA come from the germline V gene. Unmatched junction bases numbered 7, after V lost 4 bases and J lost 3 bases. The CDR3 runs 15 residues. CDR3 loop: CASSSATSGHYEQYF. DNA of the CDR3: TGTGCCAGCAGCTCCGCGACTAGCGGACACTACGAGCAGTACTTC.

The chain recombines TRBV5-1 with TRBJ1-6; D possibly corresponds to TRBD1 (6 bases). Germline CDR1 reads SGHRS; CDR2 reads YFSETQ. With 3 bases removed from V and 5 bases from J, the gap between germline ends came to 12 bases. This CDR3 is built from 15 residues. The CDR3 coding sequence is TGCGCCAGCAGCTCGACAGGTGGGGATAATTCACCCCTCCACTTT. The encoded protein is CASSSTGGDNSPLHF. Combining the CDR3 with reference TRBV5-1 and TRBJ1-6 gives the whole variable domain KAGVTQTPRYLIKTRGQQVTLSCSPISGHRSVSWYQQTPGQGLQFLFEYFSETQRNKGNFPGRFSGRQFSNSRSEMNVSTLELGDSALYLCASSSTGGDNSPLHFGNGTRLTVT.

CDR3 sequence: CASSSAGLTNSPLHF. As DNA, the CDR3 is TGTGCCAGCAGTTCAGCAGGGCTGACTAATTCACCCCTCCACTTT. The rearrangement uses TRBV6-5 and TRBJ1-6; D is perhaps TRBD1 (5 bases). Germline V gene sequence: CDR1 MNHEY, CDR2 SVGAGI. Trimming took off 4 bases at V and 6 bases at J, with 13 bases between the two ends. This CDR3 is built from 15 residues.

The V call is TRBV7-3, the J call TRBJ1-3; TRBD1 matches at 7 bases. This CDR3 has 16 residues. V lost 2 bases, J lost 0 bases, and 4 bases stayed unmatched. Per the germline V gene, CDR1 is SGHTA and CDR2 is FQGTGA. DNA of the CDR3: TGTGCCAGCAGCTTAGGGACAGTAGACTCTGGAAACACCATATATTTT. Translation: CASSLGTVDSGNTIYF.

The chain couples TRBV19 to TRBJ1-5, with 7 bases that match TRBD1. The V and J ends lost 10 bases and 5 bases, in that order; junction bases with no gene match: 8. The germline gives CDR1 LNHDA, CDR2 SQIVND (reference sequence). The CDR3 extends over 13 amino acids. For the CDR3, the DNA is TGTGCCACCCAGGGGGAGGCTCATCAGCCCCAGCATTTT. Protein: CATQGEAHQPQHF.

The genes are TRBV2 and TRBJ1-2; D is uncertain. Trimming removed 6 bases at V and 9 bases at J, with 20 bases between. Germline V gene lookup returns CDR1 SNHLY and CDR2 FYNNEI. CDR3 length equals 14 residues. The CDR3 bases are TGTGCCAGCAGCCGGGGAGCGGCTATAATTAGCTACACCTTC. Translated, it gives CASSRGAAIISYTF.

The chain uses TRBV7-2 and TRBJ2-2, with D maybe TRBD1 (6 bases). Trimming stripped 5 bases from V and 4 bases from J, with 17 bases between. Germline-derived CDR1 and CDR2 are SGHTA and FQGNSA. The CDR3 runs 16 residues. CDR3 nucleotide sequence: TGTGCCAGCAGCCCTCGGACAGCTATGTTCACCGGGGAGCTGTTTTTT. This codes for CASSPRTAMFTGELFF.

The chain is built from TRBV12-3 or TRBV12-4 and TRBJ2-7; D call uncertain. V lost 5 bases and J lost 2, with 10 bases in between. The CDR3 has 13 residues. In DNA form, the CDR3 reads TGTGCCAGCAGTCTAGGCGTGCCCTACGAGCAGTACTTC. Translated, it gives CASSLGVPYEQYF.

This chain connects TRBV7-3 to TRBJ1-1, with 8 bases that match TRBD1. Germline V gene data show CDR1 as SGHTA and CDR2 as FQGTGA. The CDR3 covers 14 residues. V lost 5 bases to trimming and J lost 2 bases; unmatched junction nucleotides: 4. CDR3 in DNA: TGTGCCAGCAGCCTACAGGGGGGTAACACTGAAGCTTTCTTT. It yields the protein CASSLQGGNTEAFF. Full variable domain (remainder filled in from reference TRBV7-3 and TRBJ1-1): GAGVSQTPSNKVTEKGKYVELRCDPISGHTALYWYRQSLGQGPEFLIYFQGTGAADDSGLPNDRFFAVRPEGSVSTLKIQRTERGDSAVYLCASSLQGGNTEAFFGQGTRLTVV.

The genes are TRBV28 and TRBJ1-4; TRBD1 aligns across 9 bases. Unmatched junction bases numbered 7, after V lost 5 bases and J lost 6 bases. Germline CDR1 is MDHEN and CDR2 is SYDVKM. The CDR3 runs to 15 residues. CDR3 residues: CASSPPGQGDEKLFF. In DNA form, the CDR3 reads TGTGCCAGCAGTCCGCCGGGACAGGGAGATGAAAAACTGTTTTTT.